This is a list of T cell receptor beta chains from one sample in a study of T cell repertoires in cytomegalovirus infection. TCRdb re-called the reads with MiXCR, one entry per CDR3 protein. The sample lists around 110,000 distinct CDR3 sequences, 9.5% to 13% seen once, with roughly 31% in the top ten. No cognate antigen is known for these TCRs. Sequenced sample: PBMCs, sequenced either directly or after in vitro stimulation (not recorded which). Receptors were obtained from a human donor in good health (CMV status not recorded). Some clones in this sample may be carry-over from other donors' samples. The conserved cysteine and the conserved F or W are not part of the CDR3 here. The order of the fields is CDR3 protein, clone size, V gene, J gene. The size field is filled for only some rows; it gives once, few, many or a size class.

CDR3aa: ASSPGGYEQY
abundance: many
v_gene: TRBV7-2
j_gene: TRBJ2-7

CDR3aa: ASTIYGRTEYEQF
abundance: many
v_gene: TRBV6-1
j_gene: TRBJ2-1

CDR3aa: ASSLANSYEQY
abundance: few
v_gene: TRBV19
j_gene: TRBJ2-7

CDR3aa: ASSWGTSSSYNEQF
abundance: few
v_gene: TRBV5-6
j_gene: TRBJ2-1

CDR3aa: SAPHPGTASPSNEKLF
abundance: few
v_gene: TRBV20-1
j_gene: TRBJ1-4

CDR3aa: ASSRDRTQETQY
abundance: -
v_gene: TRBV7-2
j_gene: TRBJ2-5

CDR3aa: ASGPTGGGQPQH
abundance: many
v_gene: TRBV12-3/TRBV12-4
j_gene: TRBJ1-5

CDR3aa: ASSKSGTSGNNEQF
abundance: few
v_gene: TRBV2
j_gene: TRBJ2-1

CDR3aa: ASSTSSAGRGETQY
abundance: many
v_gene: TRBV19
j_gene: TRBJ2-5

CDR3aa: ASSPDPPYEQY
abundance: -
v_gene: TRBV5-1
j_gene: TRBJ2-7

CDR3aa: ASSRRTGDGYT
abundance: many
v_gene: TRBV14
j_gene: TRBJ1-2

CDR3aa: ASSLDRRHYGYT
abundance: many
v_gene: TRBV28
j_gene: TRBJ1-2

CDR3aa: ASSTQLGLAVNNEQF
abundance: many
v_gene: TRBV7-8
j_gene: TRBJ2-1

CDR3aa: ASSIGALAGAYYEQY
abundance: -
v_gene: TRBV7-9
j_gene: TRBJ2-7

CDR3aa: ASSPPASGLNNEQF
abundance: many
v_gene: TRBV7-8
j_gene: TRBJ2-1

CDR3aa: ASSWDDGRGYT
abundance: -
v_gene: TRBV6-6
j_gene: TRBJ1-2

CDR3aa: ASSINTDTQY
abundance: many
v_gene: TRBV7-2
j_gene: TRBJ2-3

CDR3aa: ASTLSRGSNYEQY
abundance: -
v_gene: TRBV12-3/TRBV12-4
j_gene: TRBJ2-7

CDR3aa: ASSYRTGPNTEAF
abundance: many
v_gene: TRBV7-8
j_gene: TRBJ1-1

CDR3aa: ASGTTGGYNEQF
abundance: many
v_gene: TRBV5-4
j_gene: TRBJ2-1

CDR3aa: ASSFELAGSYEQY
abundance: -
v_gene: TRBV28
j_gene: TRBJ2-7

CDR3aa: ASRSNRVPNTEAF
abundance: many
v_gene: TRBV6-2/TRBV6-3
j_gene: TRBJ1-1

CDR3aa: ASSLALMTVGYT
abundance: many
v_gene: TRBV28
j_gene: TRBJ1-2

CDR3aa: ASSLARGRGYT
abundance: -
v_gene: TRBV7-6
j_gene: TRBJ1-2

CDR3aa: ATSSDRGTETQY
abundance: -
v_gene: TRBV15
j_gene: TRBJ2-5

CDR3aa: ATSARTSGGNTDTQY
abundance: -
v_gene: TRBV24-1
j_gene: TRBJ2-3

CDR3aa: ASSIPPPAYNEQF
abundance: few
v_gene: TRBV19
j_gene: TRBJ2-1

CDR3aa: ASSYEFVGKNEQF
abundance: few
v_gene: TRBV6-2/TRBV6-3
j_gene: TRBJ2-1

CDR3aa: ASSLAGGGMGQY
abundance: -
v_gene: TRBV5-4
j_gene: TRBJ2-5

CDR3aa: AISDGPASGNTIY
abundance: -
v_gene: TRBV10-3
j_gene: TRBJ1-3

CDR3aa: ASSPIGRDNTYEQY
abundance: few
v_gene: TRBV6-2/TRBV6-3
j_gene: TRBJ2-7

CDR3aa: ASSSGLLQGWGRGTEAF
abundance: few
v_gene: TRBV5-1
j_gene: TRBJ1-1

CDR3aa: ASRATRNLYNEQF
abundance: many
v_gene: TRBV27
j_gene: TRBJ2-1

CDR3aa: ASSLGGATNEKLF
abundance: many
v_gene: TRBV5-1
j_gene: TRBJ1-4

CDR3aa: ASSPRLAGGQGEQF
abundance: many
v_gene: TRBV7-2
j_gene: TRBJ2-1

CDR3aa: ASSSGLAEDTQY
abundance: many
v_gene: TRBV7-2
j_gene: TRBJ2-3

CDR3aa: ASGKRETDTQY
abundance: -
v_gene: TRBV6-6
j_gene: TRBJ2-3

CDR3aa: ASSSGGTSTYNEQF
abundance: many
v_gene: TRBV7-2
j_gene: TRBJ2-1

CDR3aa: ATSQAGLAGGPDTQY
abundance: many
v_gene: TRBV15
j_gene: TRBJ2-3

CDR3aa: ASQRASGPTDTQY
abundance: -
v_gene: TRBV6-1
j_gene: TRBJ2-3

CDR3aa: ASSTEAGGAGTQY
abundance: many
v_gene: TRBV7-9
j_gene: TRBJ2-5

CDR3aa: ASSSTGTSGETQY
abundance: -
v_gene: TRBV7-2
j_gene: TRBJ2-5

CDR3aa: ASTRQGAGANVLT
abundance: -
v_gene: TRBV7-2
j_gene: TRBJ2-6

CDR3aa: ASSPGTRSSGNTIY
abundance: few
v_gene: TRBV5-8
j_gene: TRBJ1-3

CDR3aa: ASSQRGGYGYT
abundance: -
v_gene: TRBV4-1
j_gene: TRBJ1-2

CDR3aa: ASSRGPGTLNYGYT
abundance: many
v_gene: TRBV7-9
j_gene: TRBJ1-2

CDR3aa: ASSRDSDTGELF
abundance: few
v_gene: TRBV18
j_gene: TRBJ2-2

CDR3aa: ASKPLAGGYNEQF
abundance: -
v_gene: TRBV12-3/TRBV12-4
j_gene: TRBJ2-1